The rows below give T cell receptor beta chains drawn from one sample of a study of T cell responses to AZD1222 COVID-19 vaccine. Libraries were prepared by immunoSEQ multiplex PCR; TCRdb keeps only in-frame clonotypes and omits some of them. The data hold 150,000 to 200,000 clones, with about nine tenths observed a single time. Sequencing was performed on peripheral blood, taken 28 days after the second AZD1222 dose. These receptors all stem from an adult who received the AZD1222 COVID-19 vaccine. Each CDR3 is given with its conserved first and last residue. Fields, in order: D gene, clone size, V gene, J gene, CDR3 DNA, CDR3 protein. D genes are given only for firm matches. Only some rows state a clone size, as once, few, many or a class for expanded clones.

D: -; size: -; V: TRBV18; J: TRBJ1-1; DNA: TGTGCCAGCTCACCACAAGACCAAAACACTGAAGCTTTCTTT; CDR3: CASSPQDQNTEAFF
D: TRBD2; size: -; V: TRBV9; J: TRBJ2-1; DNA: TGTGCCAGCAGCCCCACGAGCGGGGGGTCCTACAATGAGCAGTTCTTC; CDR3: CASSPTSGGSYNEQFF
D: -; size: -; V: TRBV2; J: TRBJ2-5; DNA: TGTGCCAGCAGTGTCGTGGAGACCCAGTACTTC; CDR3: CASSVVETQYF
D: TRBD1; size: -; V: TRBV5-5; J: TRBJ1-2; DNA: TGTGCCAGCAGCTCCGGACTACAGACAGGGGGCACCTATGGCTACACCTTC; CDR3: CASSSGLQTGGTYGYTF
D: -; size: -; V: TRBV11-2; J: TRBJ2-3; DNA: TGTGCCAGCAGCCTGGACAGCATGTTAGATACGCAGTATTTT; CDR3: CASSLDSMLDTQYF
D: -; size: -; V: TRBV4-3; J: TRBJ1-1; DNA: TGCGCCAGCAGCCAAGATCAGGGGAACACTGAAGCTTTCTTT; CDR3: CASSQDQGNTEAFF
D: TRBD1; size: once; V: TRBV7-9; J: TRBJ1-6; DNA: TGTGCCAGCAGCTTTCGGGACAGACAGTATTCACCCCTCCACTTT; CDR3: CASSFRDRQYSPLHF
D: -; size: -; V: TRBV2; J: TRBJ2-7; DNA: TGTGCCAGCACTGAGGGGCAGGGATCATACGAGCAGTACTTC; CDR3: CASTEGQGSYEQYF
D: -; size: -; V: TRBV19; J: TRBJ1-6; DNA: TGTGCCAGTAGTAGGAAGGGGAATAATTCACCCCTCCACTTT; CDR3: CASSRKGNNSPLHF
D: TRBD1; size: once; V: TRBV18; J: TRBJ1-5; DNA: TGTGCCAGCTCCCCCGGGACAGTCAATCAGCCCCAGCATTTT; CDR3: CASSPGTVNQPQHF
D: -; size: -; V: TRBV6-2/TRBV6-3; J: TRBJ2-7; DNA: TGTGCCAGCAGTTACTCGAGGAGGGGGCGGTCGTACGAGCAGTACTTC; CDR3: CASSYSRRGRSYEQYF
D: TRBD1; size: few; V: TRBV6-5; J: TRBJ2-7; DNA: TGTGCCAGCAGTCCCGGGACAGGGATCTACGAGCAGTACTTC; CDR3: CASSPGTGIYEQYF
D: -; size: -; V: TRBV11-2; J: TRBJ2-2; DNA: TGTGCCAGCAGCATGAGGGAGCTGAACACCGGGGAGCTGTTTTTT; CDR3: CASSMRELNTGELFF
D: TRBD1; size: -; V: TRBV5-1; J: TRBJ2-3; DNA: TGCGCCAGCAGCTTGGGGTGGACAGGGTCAACAGATACGCAGTATTTT; CDR3: CASSLGWTGSTDTQYF
D: -; size: few; V: TRBV14; J: TRBJ1-1; DNA: TGTGCCAGCAGCCCGGGCCTGAACACTGAAGCTTTCTTT; CDR3: CASSPGLNTEAFF
D: -; size: -; V: TRBV6-2/TRBV6-3; J: TRBJ2-7; DNA: TGTGCCAGCAGTTACCCCGGGAGAAGTGCGTACTTC; CDR3: CASSYPGRSAYF
D: -; size: -; V: TRBV2; J: TRBJ1-6; DNA: TGTGCCAGCAGTGAAGAGGGGGGGCCTAATTCACCCCTCCACTTT; CDR3: CASSEEGGPNSPLHF
D: TRBD2; size: -; V: TRBV5-1; J: TRBJ2-1; DNA: TGCGCCAGCAGCTTGTTGGGCGGGGGAATAGCGGGAGTCCGTTATAGTGAGCAGTTCTTC; CDR3: CASSLLGGGIAGVRYSEQFF
D: TRBD2; size: -; V: TRBV7-2; J: TRBJ2-3; DNA: TGTGCCAGCAGATTCATAGGCGGGAGCGGAGATACGCAGTATTTT; CDR3: CASRFIGGSGDTQYF
D: -; size: -; V: TRBV12-3/TRBV12-4; J: TRBJ1-6; DNA: TGTGCCAGCAGTTTAGTAGAGTATTCACCCCTCCACTTT; CDR3: CASSLVEYSPLHF
D: TRBD1; size: -; V: TRBV4-1; J: TRBJ2-5; DNA: TGCGCCAGCAGCCAAGAAGGGACAGGGGGACAAGAGACCCAGTACTTC; CDR3: CASSQEGTGGQETQYF
D: TRBD2; size: -; V: TRBV7-2; J: TRBJ2-3; DNA: TGTGCCAGCAGCTTAGCGGGGACTTCTAGCGGGGCAGATACGCAGTATTTT; CDR3: CASSLAGTSSGADTQYF
D: TRBD2; size: -; V: TRBV19; J: TRBJ2-7; DNA: TGTGCCAGTAGTATAGAGACTAGCGGCTACGAGCAGTACTTC; CDR3: CASSIETSGYEQYF
D: -; size: -; V: TRBV5-1; J: TRBJ2-2; DNA: TGCGCCAGCAGCTTTAGCGGACCGAACACCGGGGAGCTGTTTTTT; CDR3: CASSFSGPNTGELFF
D: -; size: once; V: TRBV28; J: TRBJ2-7; DNA: TGTGCCAGCAGCGTACCCCCCGGCGGGCGGGACGAGCAGTACTTC; CDR3: CASSVPPGGRDEQYF
D: -; size: -; V: TRBV28; J: TRBJ1-4; DNA: TGTGCCAGCAGTTCCATTAATGAAAAACTGTTTTTT; CDR3: CASSSINEKLFF
D: TRBD2; size: -; V: TRBV12-5; J: TRBJ2-3; DNA: TGTGCTAGTGGTTTGGTCGTCCCGCAAGCGGGAGGAACAGATACGCAGTATTTT; CDR3: CASGLVVPQAGGTDTQYF
D: -; size: -; V: TRBV29-1; J: TRBJ1-2; DNA: TGCAGCGCTTTCAGGGAGGGTGACTATGGCTACACCTTC; CDR3: CSAFREGDYGYTF
D: TRBD1; size: -; V: TRBV18; J: TRBJ1-2; DNA: TGTGCCAGCTCACCACGAAGTCCCTTCGGACAGGGAGGAAGAGGGTCTAACTATGGCTACACCTTC; CDR3: CASSPRSPFGQGGRGSNYGYTF
D: -; size: -; V: TRBV4-3; J: TRBJ1-3; DNA: TGCGCCAGCAGGCCGGCCCCCTCCTCTGGAAACACCATATATTTT; CDR3: CASRPAPSSGNTIYF
D: TRBD2; size: -; V: TRBV5-1; J: TRBJ2-3; DNA: TGCGCCAGCAGCTTAGGACTAGCGCTCACAGATACGCAGTATTTT; CDR3: CASSLGLALTDTQYF
D: -; size: few; V: TRBV5-1; J: TRBJ1-4; DNA: TGCGCCAGCAGCTTGGTATTGGGTGAACGGGTTGAAAAACTGTTTTTT; CDR3: CASSLVLGERVEKLFF
D: -; size: -; V: TRBV7-3; J: TRBJ2-3; DNA: TGTGCCAGCAGCTTATTGAGTGGAGATACGCAGTATTTT; CDR3: CASSLLSGDTQYF
D: TRBD2; size: -; V: TRBV6-5; J: TRBJ2-7; DNA: TGTGCCAGCAGTTATAGAGCGGGAGGGTACGAGCAGTACTTC; CDR3: CASSYRAGGYEQYF
D: -; size: -; V: TRBV19; J: TRBJ2-5; DNA: TGTGCCAGTAGTGTCCAGGGTTACCAAGAGACCCAGTACTTC; CDR3: CASSVQGYQETQYF
D: -; size: -; V: TRBV19; J: TRBJ2-1; DNA: TGTGCCAGTAGTATCAATAGCCGGGGGCTTGCGGGGAATGAGCAGTTCTTC; CDR3: CASSINSRGLAGNEQFF
D: TRBD1; size: -; V: TRBV30; J: TRBJ1-6; DNA: TGTGCCTGGAGTCGGGGACAGGGAAATTCACCCCTCCACTTT; CDR3: CAWSRGQGNSPLHF
D: TRBD1; size: -; V: TRBV27; J: TRBJ1-1; DNA: TGTGCCAGCAGTCCCAGGGGGCACGGCACTGAAGCTTTCTTT; CDR3: CASSPRGHGTEAFF
D: -; size: -; V: TRBV30; J: TRBJ1-2; DNA: TGTGCCTGCGCGCCCACCGCTAACTATGGCTACACCTTC; CDR3: CACAPTANYGYTF
D: TRBD1; size: -; V: TRBV5-1; J: TRBJ1-2; DNA: TGCGCCAGCAGCTTGACAGGGGGCCTTAACTATGGCTACACCTTC; CDR3: CASSLTGGLNYGYTF
D: -; size: -; V: TRBV19; J: TRBJ1-1; DNA: TGTGCCAGTAGTATCGGCGGAGAGAACACTGAAGCTTTCTTT; CDR3: CASSIGGENTEAFF
D: -; size: -; V: TRBV18; J: TRBJ1-2; DNA: TGTGCCAGCTCACCACCGCAGGGGAGGCACTATGGCTACACCTTC; CDR3: CASSPPQGRHYGYTF
D: -; size: -; V: TRBV5-5; J: TRBJ1-3; DNA: TGTGCCAGCAGCTTGCAGGGAGTAGCCGACACCATATATTTT; CDR3: CASSLQGVADTIYF
D: -; size: -; V: TRBV7-9; J: TRBJ2-3; DNA: TGTGCCAGCAGCTTCGACAGGCTCGCGCAGTATTTT; CDR3: CASSFDRLAQYF
D: -; size: -; V: TRBV7-9; J: TRBJ1-1; DNA: TGTGCCAGCAGTTTCGGTCCGGGCACTGAAGCTTTCTTT; CDR3: CASSFGPGTEAFF
D: -; size: -; V: TRBV10-3; J: TRBJ1-5; DNA: TGTGCCATCAGACAGAACAATCAGCCCCAGCATTTT; CDR3: CAIRQNNQPQHF
D: -; size: -; V: TRBV11-2; J: TRBJ2-1; DNA: TGTGCCAGCAGCTACCCCGGGACCTACAATGAGCAGTTCTTC; CDR3: CASSYPGTYNEQFF